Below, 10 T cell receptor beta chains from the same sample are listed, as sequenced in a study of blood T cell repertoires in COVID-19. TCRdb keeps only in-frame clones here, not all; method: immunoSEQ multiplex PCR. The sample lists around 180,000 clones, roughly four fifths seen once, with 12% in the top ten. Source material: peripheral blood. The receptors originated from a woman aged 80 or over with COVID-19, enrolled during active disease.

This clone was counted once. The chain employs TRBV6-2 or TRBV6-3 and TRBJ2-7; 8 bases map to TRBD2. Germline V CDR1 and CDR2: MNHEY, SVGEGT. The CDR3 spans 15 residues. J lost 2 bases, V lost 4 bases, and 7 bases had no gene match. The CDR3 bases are TGTGCCAGCAGTTTACTCGGACTAGCTGCCTACGAGCAGTACTTC. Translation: CASSLLGLAAYEQYF.

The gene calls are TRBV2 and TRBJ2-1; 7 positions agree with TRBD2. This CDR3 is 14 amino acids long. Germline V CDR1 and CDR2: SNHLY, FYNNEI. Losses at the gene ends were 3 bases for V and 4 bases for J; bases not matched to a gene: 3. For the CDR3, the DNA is TGTGCCAGCAGTGACAGGCGGGAGTACAATGAGCAGTTCTTC. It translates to CASSDRREYNEQFF.

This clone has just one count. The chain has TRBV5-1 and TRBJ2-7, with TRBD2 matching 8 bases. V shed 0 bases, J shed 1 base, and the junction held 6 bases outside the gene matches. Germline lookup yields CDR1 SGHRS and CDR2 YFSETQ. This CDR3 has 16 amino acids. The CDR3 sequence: CASSLAGGGPSYEQYF. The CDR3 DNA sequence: TGCGCCAGCAGCTTGGCCGGCGGGGGGCCTTCCTACGAGCAGTACTTC.

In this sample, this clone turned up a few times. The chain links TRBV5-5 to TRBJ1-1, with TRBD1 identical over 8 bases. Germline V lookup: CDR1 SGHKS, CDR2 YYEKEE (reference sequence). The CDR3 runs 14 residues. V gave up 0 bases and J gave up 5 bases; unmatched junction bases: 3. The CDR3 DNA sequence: TGTGCCAGCAGCTTGGGACAGGGGTGGACTGAAGCTTTCTTT. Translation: CASSLGQGWTEAFF.

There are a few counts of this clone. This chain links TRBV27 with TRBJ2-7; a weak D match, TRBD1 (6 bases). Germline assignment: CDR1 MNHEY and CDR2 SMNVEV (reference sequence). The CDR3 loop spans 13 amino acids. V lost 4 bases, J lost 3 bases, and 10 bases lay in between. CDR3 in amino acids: CASSYRVLYEQYF. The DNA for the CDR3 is TGTGCCAGCAGTTACAGGGTACTCTACGAGCAGTACTTC.

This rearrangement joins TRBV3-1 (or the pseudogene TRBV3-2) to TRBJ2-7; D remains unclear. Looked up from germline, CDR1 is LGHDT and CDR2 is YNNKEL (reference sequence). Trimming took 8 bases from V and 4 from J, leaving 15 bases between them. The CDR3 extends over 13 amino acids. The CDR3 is CASSHSSPYEQYF. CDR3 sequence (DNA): TGTGCCAGCTCCCACAGTTCTCCTTACGAGCAGTACTTC.

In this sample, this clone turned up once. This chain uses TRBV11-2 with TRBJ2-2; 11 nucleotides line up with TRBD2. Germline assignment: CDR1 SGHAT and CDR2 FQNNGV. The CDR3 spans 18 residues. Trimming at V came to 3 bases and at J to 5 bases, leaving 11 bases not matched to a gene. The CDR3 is CASSFLLLAGDSTGELFF. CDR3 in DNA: TGTGCCAGCAGCTTTCTGTTACTAGCGGGAGATTCGACCGGGGAGCTGTTTTTT.

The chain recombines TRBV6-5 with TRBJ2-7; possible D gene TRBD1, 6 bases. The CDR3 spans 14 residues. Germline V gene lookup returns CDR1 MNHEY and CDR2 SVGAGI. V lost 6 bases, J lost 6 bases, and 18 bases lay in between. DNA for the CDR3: TGTGCCAGCAGAAAATTCCGGGACACTGGCGAGCAGTACTTC. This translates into CASRKFRDTGEQYF.

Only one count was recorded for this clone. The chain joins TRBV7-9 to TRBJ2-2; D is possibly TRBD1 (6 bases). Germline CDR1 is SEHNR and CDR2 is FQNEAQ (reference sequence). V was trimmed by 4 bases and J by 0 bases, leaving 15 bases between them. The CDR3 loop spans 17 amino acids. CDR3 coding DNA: TGTGCCAGCAGCTATCCCAGGGGAGCCCCGAACACCGGGGAGCTGTTTTTT. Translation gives CASSYPRGAPNTGELFF.

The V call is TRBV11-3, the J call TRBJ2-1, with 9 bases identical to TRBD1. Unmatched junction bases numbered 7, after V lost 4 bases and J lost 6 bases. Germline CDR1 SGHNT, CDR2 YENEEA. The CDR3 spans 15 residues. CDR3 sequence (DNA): TGTGCCAGCAGCTCCCGGACAGGGGTAGGCAATGAGCAGTTCTTC. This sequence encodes CASSSRTGVGNEQFF.